One sample yielded the 27 T cell receptor beta chains listed below, sequenced in a study of blood T cell repertoires in COVID-19. The table came from immunoSEQ multiplex PCR; TCRdb's copy has only in-frame clones and leaves some out. The table records about 400,000 clones, 89% of them present only once. Specimen: PBMCs or T cells enriched from blood (not recorded which). These TCRs come from a woman aged 25 to 45 who had recovered from COVID-19.

This clone occurred once. This chain links TRBV19 with TRBJ1-1; D is ambiguous. Per the germline V gene, CDR1 is LNHDA and CDR2 is SQIVND (reference sequence). V dropped 5 bases and J dropped 1 base, with 17 bases sitting between them. The CDR3 has 16 amino acids. The chain's CDR3 is CASSASQGAKNTEAFF. The CDR3 DNA reads TGTGCCAGTAGTGCCTCGCAAGGAGCAAAGAACACTGAAGCTTTCTTT.

The chain joins TRBV29-1 to TRBJ2-7; tentatively, D is TRBD1 (5 bases). V lost 1 base to trimming and J lost 3 bases, with 13 bases between them. The CDR3 sequence is 14 residues long. Germline V gives CDR1 SQVTM, CDR2 ANQGSEA. The CDR3, as DNA: TGCAGCGTTGAAGCCCCAGACAGCAACTACGAGCAGTACTTC. It specifies CSVEAPDSNYEQYF.

The rearrangement uses TRBV15 and TRBJ2-7, with TRBD2 matching over 7 bases. From germline, CDR1 is LNHNV and CDR2 YYDKDF (reference sequence). J gave up 6 bases and V 0 bases, and 20 bases lay outside the gene matches. There are 19 residues in the CDR3. CDR3 region: CATSRDIVLADHPPREQYF. The CDR3 DNA reads TGTGCCACCAGCAGAGATATTGTCCTAGCGGACCACCCTCCTCGCGAGCAGTACTTC.

The V call is TRBV27, the J call TRBJ1-6, with D hard to call. This CDR3 is 14 amino acids long. With 7 bases removed from V and 7 bases from J, the gap between germline ends came to 14 bases. Germline V gene lookup returns CDR1 MNHEY and CDR2 SMNVEV (reference sequence). CDR3 nucleotide sequence: TGTGCCAGCAACCCGTCCCGGGAAAATTCACCCCTCCACTTT. Translation: CASNPSRENSPLHF.

The gene calls are TRBV5-1 and TRBJ1-1, with D perhaps TRBD1 (6 bases). The CDR3 has 17 amino acids. Trimming removed 7 bases from V and 0 bases from J, with 22 bases in between. CDR1 is SGHRS and CDR2 is YFSETQ in the germline V gene. The CDR3 nucleotides read TGCGCCAGCGCAATACCCTCGGACAGCGACGTGAACACTGAAGCTTTCTTT. It yields the protein CASAIPSDSDVNTEAFF.

This sequence joins TRBV3-1 (or the pseudogene TRBV3-2) and TRBJ1-5; unclear D gene. This CDR3 comprises 15 residues. The V gene lost 0 bases and the J gene lost 3 bases, with 9 bases spanning the gap. The germline V gene encodes CDR1 LGHDT and CDR2 YNNKEL (reference sequence). The CDR3 DNA follows: TGTGCCAGCAGCCAAGATCTGCAGAACAATCAGCCCCAGCATTTT. Translating it yields CASSQDLQNNQPQHF.

The chain uses TRBV18 and TRBJ1-1; TRBD1 aligns across 9 bases. Germline lookup yields CDR1 KGHSH and CDR2 LQKENI. The length of the CDR3 is 16 residues. Trimming cost V 5 bases and J 5 bases; bases outside gene matches: 12. Written as DNA, the CDR3 is TGTGCCAGCTCAGAAACGGCCGGGACAGGGTGGACTGAAGCTTTCTTT. This gives the protein CASSETAGTGWTEAFF. The full variable domain, in which reference TRBV18 and TRBJ1-1 provide the parts outside the CDR3, is NAGVMQNPRHLVRRRGQEARLRCSPMKGHSHVYWYRQLPEEGLKFMVYLQKENIIDESGMPKERFSAEFPKEGPSILRIQQVVRGDSAAYFCASSETAGTGWTEAFFGQGTRLTVV.

The CDR3 DNA sequence: TGCAGCGCCCGCGTGGGGGGGGGTACGAAAAACTATGGCTACACCTTC. Encoded protein: CSARVGGGTKNYGYTF. V is TRBV29-1 and J is TRBJ1-2; possible D gene TRBD1, 5 bases. In germline, CDR1 is SQVTM, CDR2 ANQGSEA. The length of the CDR3 is 16 residues. Between the trimmed V and J ends, which lost 7 bases and 2 bases, there was a span of 23 bases.

The chain combines TRBV12-3 or TRBV12-4 with TRBJ2-1; D gene ambiguous. The CDR3 is 11 amino acids. Trimming left V 4 bases short and J 8 bases short, with 6 bases between. The CDR3: CASSSKYEQFF. CDR3 in DNA: TGTGCCAGCAGTTCTAAGTATGAGCAGTTCTTC.

This sequence joins TRBV24-1 and TRBJ1-1; no firm D call. CDR1 is KGHDR and CDR2 is SFDVKD in the germline V gene. The CDR3 spans 15 residues. Trimming cost V 4 bases and J 7 bases, with 18 bases left between them. The CDR3 here is CATSDRGSGIDEAFF. DNA for the CDR3: TGTGCCACCAGTGACCGGGGTAGCGGAATCGATGAAGCTTTCTTT.

The rearrangement links TRBV19 to TRBJ1-4, with TRBD1 matching 7 bases. CDR3 length: 14 residues. V gave up 4 bases and J gave up 8 bases; unmatched junction bases: 7. CDR1 LNHDA and CDR2 SQIVND come from the germline V gene (reference sequence). The CDR3 bases are TGTGCCAGTAGTAAGGGGGCGGTTGGCGAAAAACTGTTTTTT. Protein sequence: CASSKGAVGEKLFF.

The chain links TRBV27 to TRBJ2-4, with D tentatively TRBD2 (5 bases). V was trimmed by 6 bases and J by 13 bases, leaving 13 bases between them. The CDR3 runs to 11 residues. Germline V gene lookup returns CDR1 MNHEY and CDR2 SMNVEV (reference sequence). CDR3: CASSLRGLQYF. CDR3 bases: TGTGCCAGCAGCCTACGGGGTTTGCAGTACTTC.

The rearrangement uses TRBV6-5 and TRBJ1-2, with TRBD1 matching over 7 bases. The V and J ends lost 6 bases and 7 bases, in that order; junction bases with no gene match: 8. This CDR3 spans 13 amino acids. CDR1 and CDR2 (germline): MNHEY, SVGAGI. This chain's CDR3 is CASSRDRVAGYTF. CDR3 nucleotide sequence: TGTGCCAGCAGCCGAGACAGGGTCGCTGGCTACACCTTC.

This clone showed up just a few times. This chain joins TRBV3-1 (or the pseudogene TRBV3-2) and TRBJ1-6; no firm D call. The V end was cut by 2 bases, the J end by 4 bases, with 6 bases between. This CDR3 spans 14 amino acids. The V gene's germline CDR1 is LGHDT and CDR2 YNNKEL (reference sequence). The CDR3 spells CASSQLLYNSPLHF. Written as DNA, the CDR3 is TGTGCCAGCAGCCAACTCCTTTATAATTCACCCCTCCACTTT.

The V gene is TRBV5-4, the J gene TRBJ1-1; D unclear. The V and J ends lost 2 bases and 3 bases respectively, with 11 bases between them. CDR1 is SGHNT and CDR2 is YYREEE in the germline V gene (reference sequence). The CDR3 has 14 residues. In DNA, the CDR3 is TGTGCCAGCAGCTTTTCGGGGTTGGACACTGAAGCTTTCTTT. It specifies CASSFSGLDTEAFF.

The CDR3 DNA reads as TGTGCCACCAGCACCGAGCGGGAGAGGCAGTTCTTC. It is translated as CATSTERERQFF. V usage is TRBV15 and J usage is TRBJ2-1; 8 nucleotides line up with TRBD2. Trimming cost V 4 bases and J 12 bases; bases outside gene matches: 5. This CDR3 region has 12 residues. CDR1 LNHNV and CDR2 YYDKDF come from the germline V gene (reference sequence).

This clone has more than one count but fewer than ten. The chain has TRBV18 and TRBJ1-2; tentative D call: TRBD1 (6 bases). This CDR3 is 15 amino acids long. Germline CDR1 KGHSH, CDR2 LQKENI. Trimming removed 5 bases from V and 8 bases from J, with 21 bases in between. This CDR3 is CASSTTHQGKKGYTF. The CDR3 region has the DNA TGTGCCAGCTCAACCACCCATCAGGGGAAGAAGGGCTACACCTTC.

V gene TRBV5-1 combines with J gene TRBJ2-7; 8 bases align to TRBD2. Germline V CDR1 and CDR2: SGHRS, YFSETQ. The CDR3 totals 16 residues. V was clipped by 0 bases and J by 4 bases; unmatched bases: 9. Here the CDR3 reads CASSLEAGALHYEQYF. CDR3 coding DNA: TGCGCCAGCAGCTTGGAAGCGGGAGCCCTTCATTACGAGCAGTACTTC.

The J gene is TRBJ2-3, the V gene TRBV3-1 (or the pseudogene TRBV3-2); D is ambiguous. Germline-derived CDR1 and CDR2 are LGHDT and YNNKEL (reference sequence). CDR3 length: 15 residues. The V gene lost 1 base and the J gene lost 1 base, with 9 bases spanning the gap. CDR3 DNA: TGTGCCAGCAGCCAAGGGTCACACCGCACAGATACGCAGTATTTT. The encoded protein is CASSQGSHRTDTQYF.

V usage is TRBV12-5 and J usage is TRBJ2-1, with 11 nucleotides matching TRBD2. CDR1 is LGHNT, CDR2 FRNRAP, per germline. The CDR3 sequence is 15 residues long. The J segment lost 6 bases and the V segment lost 6 bases, leaving 7 bases of the junction unmatched. The DNA for the CDR3 is TGTGCTAGTGGACGGACTAGCGGGTTCTTCAATGAGCAGTTCTTC. Translating it yields CASGRTSGFFNEQFF.

CDR3 loop: CASSSYWAPDEKLFF. Written as DNA, the CDR3 is TGTGCCAGCAGCAGTTACTGGGCCCCTGATGAAAAACTGTTTTTT. The V call is TRBV21-1, the J call TRBJ1-4; the table's TRBD1 call for D was not verified on the DNA. TRBV21-1 is a pseudogene. The CDR3 extends over 15 amino acids.

The rearrangement links TRBV19 to TRBJ2-3; the D gene is possibly TRBD2 (6 bases). The CDR3 contains 15 residues. Deletions cut 7 bases from V and 2 bases from J, with 16 bases between. Germline assignment: CDR1 LNHDA and CDR2 SQIVND (reference sequence). The CDR3 loop is CASKVGGLNTDTQYF. The CDR3 nucleotides read TGTGCCAGTAAGGTGGGGGGATTAAACACAGATACGCAGTATTTT.

The chain employs TRBV11-2 and TRBJ2-3; 7 nucleotides line up with TRBD2. The CDR3 spans 16 residues. Germline V gene data show CDR1 as SGHAT and CDR2 as FQNNGV. After removal of 2 bases from V and 0 bases from J, the junction contained 5 bases not matched to a gene. In DNA form, the CDR3 reads TGTGCCAGCAGCTTAAATCGGGGGGTTAGCACAGATACGCAGTATTTT. Protein: CASSLNRGVSTDTQYF. The full variable domain, completed using reference TRBV11-2 and TRBJ2-3, is EAGVAQSPRYKIIEKRQSVAFWCNPISGHATLYWYQQILGQGPKLLIQFQNNGVVDDSQLPKDRFSAERLKGVDSTLKIQPAKLEDSAVYLCASSLNRGVSTDTQYFGPGTRLTVL.

V usage is TRBV11-2 and J usage is TRBJ2-1; 12 bases agree with TRBD2. V gave up 4 bases and J gave up 8 bases; unmatched junction bases: 6. The CDR3 extends over 15 amino acids. Germline CDR1 SGHAT, CDR2 FQNNGV. The CDR3 DNA follows: TGTGCCAGCAGCTCTAGCGGGGGGGCCAGGGATGAGCAGTTCTTC. It yields the protein CASSSSGGARDEQFF.

V and J are TRBV20-1 and TRBJ1-4; D might be TRBD1 (5 bases). The CDR3 extends over 14 amino acids. V was clipped by 3 bases and J by 8 bases, with 16 bases between them. Germline lookup yields CDR1 DFQATT and CDR2 SNEGSKA (reference sequence). CDR3 sequence reads: CSASPSLRGEKLFF. The CDR3 DNA sequence: TGCAGTGCTAGTCCCTCCCTACGGGGGGAAAAACTGTTTTTT.

This chain joins TRBV18 and TRBJ2-7; D gene ambiguous. Germline-derived CDR1 and CDR2 are KGHSH and LQKENI. This CDR3 has 13 residues. V lost 0 bases and J lost 6, with 9 bases in between. The CDR3 spells CASSPPSTGEQYF. The CDR3 DNA reads TGTGCCAGCTCACCACCCTCAACCGGCGAGCAGTACTTC.

The chain carries TRBV19 and TRBJ2-1, with a possible D match to TRBD2 (5 bases). The V and J ends lost 3 bases and 0 bases respectively, with 9 bases between them. The CDR3 loop spans 15 amino acids. CDR1 and CDR2 from the germline V gene are LNHDA and SQIVND (reference sequence). In nucleotides, the CDR3 is TGTGCCAGTAGTATGAGAGGAGGCTCCTACAATGAGCAGTTCTTC. Translation gives CASSMRGGSYNEQFF.